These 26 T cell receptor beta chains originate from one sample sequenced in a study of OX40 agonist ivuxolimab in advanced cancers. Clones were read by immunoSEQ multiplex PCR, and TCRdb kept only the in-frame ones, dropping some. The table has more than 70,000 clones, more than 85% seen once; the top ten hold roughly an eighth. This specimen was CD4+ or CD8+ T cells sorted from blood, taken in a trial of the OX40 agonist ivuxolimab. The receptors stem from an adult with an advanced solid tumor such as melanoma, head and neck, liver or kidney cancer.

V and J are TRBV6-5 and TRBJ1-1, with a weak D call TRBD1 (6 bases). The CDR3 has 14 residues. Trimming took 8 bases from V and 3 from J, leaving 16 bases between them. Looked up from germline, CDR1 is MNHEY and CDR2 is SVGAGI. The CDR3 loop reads CASGGAERDTEAFF. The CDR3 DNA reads TGTGCCAGCGGGGGGGCAGAAAGGGACACTGAAGCTTTCTTT.

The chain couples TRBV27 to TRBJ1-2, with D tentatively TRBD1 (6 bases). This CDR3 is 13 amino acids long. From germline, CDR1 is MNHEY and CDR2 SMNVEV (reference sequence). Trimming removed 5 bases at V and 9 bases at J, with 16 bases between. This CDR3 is CASSPGGGGSYTF. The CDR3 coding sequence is TGTGCCAGCAGTCCGGGGGGGGGCGGAAGCTACACCTTC.

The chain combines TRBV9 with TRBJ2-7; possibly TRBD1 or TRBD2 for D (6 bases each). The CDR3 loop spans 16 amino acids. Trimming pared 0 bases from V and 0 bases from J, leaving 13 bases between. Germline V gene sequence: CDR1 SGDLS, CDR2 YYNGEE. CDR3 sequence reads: CASSVAGGLSSYEQYF. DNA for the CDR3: TGTGCCAGCAGCGTAGCCGGGGGCCTTAGCTCCTACGAGCAGTACTTC.

CDR3 coding DNA: TGTGCCAGCAGCCCCAGCGGTTTCCCCTACGAGCAGTACTTC. Protein product: CASSPSGFPYEQYF. The chain links TRBV11-2 to TRBJ2-7, with D possibly being TRBD2 (5 bases). Trimming stripped 5 bases from V and 2 bases from J, with 13 bases between. The CDR3 is 14 residues long. In germline, CDR1 is SGHAT, CDR2 FQNNGV.

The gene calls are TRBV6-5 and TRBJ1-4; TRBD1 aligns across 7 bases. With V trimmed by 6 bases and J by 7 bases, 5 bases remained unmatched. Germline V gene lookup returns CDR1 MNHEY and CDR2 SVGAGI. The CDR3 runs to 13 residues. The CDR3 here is CASSLTGSEKLFF. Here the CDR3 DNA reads TGTGCCAGCAGCTTGACAGGGAGTGAAAAACTGTTTTTT.

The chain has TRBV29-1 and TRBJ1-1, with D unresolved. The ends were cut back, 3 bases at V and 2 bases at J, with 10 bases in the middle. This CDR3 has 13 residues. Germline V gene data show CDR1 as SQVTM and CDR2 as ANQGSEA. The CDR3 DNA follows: TGCAGCGTTGACCGGGAAATAAACACTGAAGCTTTCTTT. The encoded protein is CSVDREINTEAFF.

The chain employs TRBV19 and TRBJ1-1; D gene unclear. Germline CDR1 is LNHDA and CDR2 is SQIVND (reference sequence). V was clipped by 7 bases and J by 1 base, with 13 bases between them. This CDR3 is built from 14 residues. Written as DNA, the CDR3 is TGTGCCAGTAATCCCGGACGGGCGAACACTGAAGCTTTCTTT. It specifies CASNPGRANTEAFF.

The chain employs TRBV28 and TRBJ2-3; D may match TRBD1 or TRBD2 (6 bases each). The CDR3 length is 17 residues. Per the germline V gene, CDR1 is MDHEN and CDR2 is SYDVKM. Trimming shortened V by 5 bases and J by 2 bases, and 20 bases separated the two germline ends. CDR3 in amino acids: CASSPSGGGDPTDTQYF. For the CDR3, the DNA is TGTGCCAGCAGTCCCTCCGGAGGGGGTGACCCCACAGATACGCAGTATTTT.

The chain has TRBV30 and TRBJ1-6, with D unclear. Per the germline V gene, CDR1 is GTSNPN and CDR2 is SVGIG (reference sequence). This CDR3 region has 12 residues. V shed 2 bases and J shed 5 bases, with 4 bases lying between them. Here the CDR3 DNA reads TGTGCCTGGAGTAAAGATAATTCACCCCTCCACTTT. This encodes CAWSKDNSPLHF.

The CDR3 loop is CASSPANSNQPQHF. The CDR3 DNA follows: TGTGCCAGCAGCCCGGCGAATAGCAATCAGCCCCAGCATTTT. The J gene is TRBJ1-5, the V gene TRBV11-2; D uncertain. The CDR3 contains 14 residues. CDR1 and CDR2 (germline): SGHAT, FQNNGV. V gave up 5 bases and J gave up 0 bases, with 8 bases separating them.

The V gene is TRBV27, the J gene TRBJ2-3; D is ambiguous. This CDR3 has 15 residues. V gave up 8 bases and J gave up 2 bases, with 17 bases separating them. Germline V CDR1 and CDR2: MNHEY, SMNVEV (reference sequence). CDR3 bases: TGTGCCAGCCAGATTAACCTTCAGCTCACAGATACGCAGTATTTT. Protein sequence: CASQINLQLTDTQYF.

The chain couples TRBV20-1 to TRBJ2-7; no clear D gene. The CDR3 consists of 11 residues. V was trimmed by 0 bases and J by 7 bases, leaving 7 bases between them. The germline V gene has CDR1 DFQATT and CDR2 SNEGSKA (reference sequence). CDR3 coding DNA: TGCAGTGCTAGAGATTGGCGGGAGCAGTACTTC. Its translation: CSARDWREQYF.

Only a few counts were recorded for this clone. In nucleotides, the CDR3 is TGTGCCAGCAGCGTAGAGGGAGGGTTCGGTGAAAAACTGTTTTTT. It encodes CASSVEGGFGEKLFF. The chain links TRBV9 to TRBJ1-4; D not resolved. V shed 0 bases and J shed 7 bases, with 13 bases lying between them. CDR3 length equals 15 residues. Germline V gives CDR1 SGDLS, CDR2 YYNGEE.

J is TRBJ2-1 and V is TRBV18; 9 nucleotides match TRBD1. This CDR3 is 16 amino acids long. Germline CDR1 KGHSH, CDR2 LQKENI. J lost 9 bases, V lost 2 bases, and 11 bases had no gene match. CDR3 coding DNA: TGTGCCAGCTCACCAGGATCCGGGACAGGGAGGAGTGAGCAGTTCTTC. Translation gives CASSPGSGTGRSEQFF. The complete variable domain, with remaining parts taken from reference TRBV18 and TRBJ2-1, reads NAGVMQNPRHLVRRRGQEARLRCSPMKGHSHVYWYRQLPEEGLKFMVYLQKENIIDESGMPKERFSAEFPKEGPSILRIQQVVRGDSAAYFCASSPGSGTGRSEQFFGPGTRLTVL.

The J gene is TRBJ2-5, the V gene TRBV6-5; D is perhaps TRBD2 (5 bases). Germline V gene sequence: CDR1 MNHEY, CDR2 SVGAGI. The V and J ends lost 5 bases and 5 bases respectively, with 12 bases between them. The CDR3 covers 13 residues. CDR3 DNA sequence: TGTGCCAGCAGTCCGGGGTTCAGGGAGACCCAGTACTTC. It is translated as CASSPGFRETQYF.

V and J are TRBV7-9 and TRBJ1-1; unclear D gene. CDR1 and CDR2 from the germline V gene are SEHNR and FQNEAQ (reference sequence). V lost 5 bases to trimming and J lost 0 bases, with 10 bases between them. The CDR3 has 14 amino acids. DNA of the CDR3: TGTGCCAGCAGCCCCACACCTATGAACACTGAAGCTTTCTTT. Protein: CASSPTPMNTEAFF.

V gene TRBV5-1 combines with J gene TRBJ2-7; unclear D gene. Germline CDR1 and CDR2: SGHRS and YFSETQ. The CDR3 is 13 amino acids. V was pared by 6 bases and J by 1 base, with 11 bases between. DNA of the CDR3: TGCGCCAGCACCCAGGACGGTTCCTACGAGCAGTACTTC. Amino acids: CASTQDGSYEQYF.

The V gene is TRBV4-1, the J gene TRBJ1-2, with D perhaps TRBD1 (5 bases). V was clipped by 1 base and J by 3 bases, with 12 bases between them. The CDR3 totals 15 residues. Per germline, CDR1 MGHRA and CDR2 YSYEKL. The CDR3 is CASSQVLRGDYGYTF. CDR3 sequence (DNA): TGCGCCAGCAGCCAAGTCTTGAGGGGTGACTATGGCTACACCTTC.

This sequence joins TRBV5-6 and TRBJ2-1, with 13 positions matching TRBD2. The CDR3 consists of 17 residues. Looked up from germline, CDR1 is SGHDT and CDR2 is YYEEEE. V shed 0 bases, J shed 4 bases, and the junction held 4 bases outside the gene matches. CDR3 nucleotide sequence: TGTGCCAGCAGCTTGGAAACTAGCGGGAGGGTGTACAATGAGCAGTTCTTC. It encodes CASSLETSGRVYNEQFF.

CDR3 sequence reads: CASSPFGTGFNEQFF. The CDR3 region has the DNA TGTGCCAGCAGCCCCTTTGGGACAGGGTTCAATGAGCAGTTCTTC. This chain uses TRBV27 with TRBJ2-1; 9 bases align to TRBD1. The V gene end was trimmed by 6 bases and the J gene end by 6 bases; junction bases not matched to a gene: 9. Germline V gene lookup returns CDR1 MNHEY and CDR2 SMNVEV (reference sequence). The CDR3 loop spans 15 amino acids.

The CDR3 is CASSQVAGYYEQYF. The CDR3 DNA reads TGTGCCAGCAGTCAAGTAGCGGGGTACTACGAGCAGTACTTC. The chain joins TRBV28 to TRBJ2-7; 8 positions match TRBD2. The V segment lost 5 bases and the J segment 3 bases; nucleotides outside the gene matches: 6. The CDR3 has 14 amino acids. Germline CDR1 MDHEN, CDR2 SYDVKM.

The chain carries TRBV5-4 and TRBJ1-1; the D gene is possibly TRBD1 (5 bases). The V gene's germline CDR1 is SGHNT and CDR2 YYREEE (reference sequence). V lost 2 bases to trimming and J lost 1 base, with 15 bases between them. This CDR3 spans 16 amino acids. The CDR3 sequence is CASSLPGTSRNTEAFF. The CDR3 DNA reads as TGTGCCAGCAGCTTACCCGGGACTTCGCGGAACACTGAAGCTTTCTTT.

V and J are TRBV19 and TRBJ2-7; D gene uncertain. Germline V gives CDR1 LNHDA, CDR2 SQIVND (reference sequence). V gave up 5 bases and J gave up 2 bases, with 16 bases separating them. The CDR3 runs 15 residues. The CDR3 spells CASSFSGLVTYEQYF. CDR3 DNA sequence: TGTGCCAGTAGTTTCTCCGGCCTCGTAACCTACGAGCAGTACTTC. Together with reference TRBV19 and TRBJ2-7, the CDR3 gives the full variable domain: DGGITQSPKYLFRKEGQNVTLSCEQNLNHDAMYWYRQDPGQGLRLIYYSQIVNDFQKGDIAEGYSVSREKKESFPLTVTSAQKNPTAFYLCASSFSGLVTYEQYFGPGTRLTVT.

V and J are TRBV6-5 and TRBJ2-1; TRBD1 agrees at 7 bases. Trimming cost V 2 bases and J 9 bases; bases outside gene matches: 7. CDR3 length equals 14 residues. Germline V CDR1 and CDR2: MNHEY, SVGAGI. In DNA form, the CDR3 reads TGTGCCAGCAGTTACCCCGGACAGGAGAGTGAGCAGTTCTTC. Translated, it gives CASSYPGQESEQFF.

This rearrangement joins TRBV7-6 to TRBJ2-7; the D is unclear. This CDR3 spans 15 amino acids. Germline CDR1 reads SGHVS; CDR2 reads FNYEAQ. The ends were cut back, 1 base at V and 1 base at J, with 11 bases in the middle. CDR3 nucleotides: TGTGCCAGCAGCTTAGAACCCCAGACTTCCTACGAGCAGTACTTC. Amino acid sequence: CASSLEPQTSYEQYF.

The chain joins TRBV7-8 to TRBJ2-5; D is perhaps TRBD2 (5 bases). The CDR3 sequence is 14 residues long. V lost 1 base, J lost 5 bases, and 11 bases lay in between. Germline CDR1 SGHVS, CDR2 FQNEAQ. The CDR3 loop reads CASSLVGGRETQYF. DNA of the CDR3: TGTGCCAGCAGCTTAGTCGGCGGGCGGGAGACCCAGTACTTC.